This T cell receptor beta chain was identified in a study of cytomegalovirus exposure and HLA in healthy donors. Whole-study findings and limits: Later genetic work tied a missense DCLRE1C variant to beta-chain V and J trimming.

Concerning this clone: What it recognizes is unknown.

It was with 60 Vbeta and 13 Jbeta primers that the PCR ran. Sequencing used immunoSEQ multiplex PCR; TCRdb keeps in-frame clones, though not all of them. The sample includes 150,000 to 200,000 clones, roughly 83% of them seen just once. The sequencing input was PBMCs. This receptor was taken from a boy between 10 and 17 years old in good health and CMV-seronegative.

This CDR3 is CASSYGEVGTQYF. The CDR3 DNA sequence: TGTGCCAGCAGCTACGGAGAGGTCGGGACCCAGTACTTC. The rearrangement links TRBV7-9 to TRBJ2-5; D gene uncertain. This CDR3 region has 13 residues. Per the germline V gene, CDR1 is SEHNR and CDR2 is FQNEAQ (reference sequence). Trimming removed 4 bases from V and 7 bases from J, with 13 bases in between.